Ten or more counts support the clone carrying this T cell receptor (beta chain). The antigen is not known. Only one heparinised blood draw was taken per donor, and its volume averaged about 116 mL. Sorting of CD4+ naive, central memory, regulatory and stem cell-like memory cells was performed via CD45RO/CCR7/CD25/CD127/CD95/CD27. All of the isolated RNA was reverse transcribed, so expressed TCRB transcripts were sequenced. This table comes from immunoSEQ multiplex PCR, and its TCRdb copy is limited to in-frame clones, with some not included. The sample contains 300,000 to 350,000 clones, under 8.5% of which appear only once. The sample comes from a study of beta chain features in type 1 diabetes. Study-level results: Although PCR might favor shorter templates, it would do so equally in patients and controls.

Trimming stripped 5 bases from V and 6 bases from J, with 11 bases between. The length of the CDR3 is 11 residues. Germline V gene sequence: CDR1 DFQATT, CDR2 SNEGSKA (reference sequence). Sequenced input: central memory CD4+ T cells from blood. The sequence was collected from a young woman in good health. The rearrangement joins TRBV20-1 to TRBJ2-7; a weak D match, TRBD2 (5 bases). CDR3 bases: TGCAGTGCTTTGCACGGGATCGAGCAGTACTTC. The encoded protein is CSALHGIEQYF.